Sequencing of this T cell receptor (beta chain) was carried out in a study of T cell responses to AZD1222 COVID-19 vaccine. CDR3 length: 14 residues. The V and J ends lost 0 bases and 5 bases respectively, with 10 bases between them. CDR1 is WSHSY and CDR2 is SAAADI in the germline V gene. Clones were sequenced by immunoSEQ multiplex PCR, and TCRdb holds only the in-frame ones, with some missing. Among 150,000 to 200,000 clones listed, 85% to 90% were seen once. The receptor was isolated from an adult in good health. Sequences were derived from peripheral blood, sampled on day 0 of MenACWY control vaccination. The V gene is TRBV10-2, the J gene TRBJ1-2; D remains ambiguous. The CDR3 reads CASSESQGFYGYTF. CDR3 sequence (DNA): TGCGCCAGCAGTGAGTCACAAGGGTTTTATGGCTACACCTTC.